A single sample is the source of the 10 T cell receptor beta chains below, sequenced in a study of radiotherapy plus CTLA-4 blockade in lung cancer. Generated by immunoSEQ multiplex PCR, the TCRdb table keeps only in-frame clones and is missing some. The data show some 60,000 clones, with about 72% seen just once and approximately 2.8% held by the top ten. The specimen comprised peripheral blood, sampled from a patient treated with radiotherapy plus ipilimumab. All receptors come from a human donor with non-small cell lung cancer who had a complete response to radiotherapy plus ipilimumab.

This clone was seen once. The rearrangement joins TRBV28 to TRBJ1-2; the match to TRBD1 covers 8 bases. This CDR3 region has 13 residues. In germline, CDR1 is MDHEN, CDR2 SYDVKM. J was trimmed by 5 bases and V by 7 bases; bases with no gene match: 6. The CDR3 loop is CASTMDRVYGYTF. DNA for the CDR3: TGTGCCAGCACCATGGACAGGGTTTATGGCTACACCTTC.

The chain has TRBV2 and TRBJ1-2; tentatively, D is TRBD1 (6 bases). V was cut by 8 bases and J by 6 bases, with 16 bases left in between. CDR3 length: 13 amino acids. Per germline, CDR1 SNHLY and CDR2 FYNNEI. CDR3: CASGRDILNGYTF. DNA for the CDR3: TGTGCCAGCGGGAGGGACATTCTGAATGGCTACACCTTC.

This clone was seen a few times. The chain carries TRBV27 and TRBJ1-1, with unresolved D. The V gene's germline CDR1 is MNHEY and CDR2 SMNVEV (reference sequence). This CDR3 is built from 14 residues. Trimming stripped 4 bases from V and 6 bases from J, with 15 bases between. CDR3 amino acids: CASSSSRVRSEAFF. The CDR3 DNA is TGTGCCAGCAGTTCGTCCCGAGTTCGGTCTGAAGCTTTCTTT.

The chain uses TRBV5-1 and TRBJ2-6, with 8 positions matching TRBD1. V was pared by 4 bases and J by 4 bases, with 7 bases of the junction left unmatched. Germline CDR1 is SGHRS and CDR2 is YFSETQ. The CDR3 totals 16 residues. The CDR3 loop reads CASSLWTGTGANVLTF. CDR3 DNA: TGCGCCAGCAGCCTCTGGACAGGGACCGGGGCCAACGTCCTGACTTTC. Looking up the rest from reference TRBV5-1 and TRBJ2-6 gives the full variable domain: KAGVTQTPRYLIKTRGQQVTLSCSPISGHRSVSWYQQTPGQGLQFLFEYFSETQRNKGNFPGRFSGRQFSNSRSEMNVSTLELGDSALYLCASSLWTGTGANVLTFGAGSRLTVL.

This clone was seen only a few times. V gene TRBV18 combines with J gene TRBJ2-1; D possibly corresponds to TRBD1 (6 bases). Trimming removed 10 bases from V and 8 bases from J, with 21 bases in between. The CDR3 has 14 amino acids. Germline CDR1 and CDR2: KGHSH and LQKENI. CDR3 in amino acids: CATSGTSLRDEQFF. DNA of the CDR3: TGTGCCACTTCCGGGACATCGCTACGGGATGAGCAGTTCTTC.

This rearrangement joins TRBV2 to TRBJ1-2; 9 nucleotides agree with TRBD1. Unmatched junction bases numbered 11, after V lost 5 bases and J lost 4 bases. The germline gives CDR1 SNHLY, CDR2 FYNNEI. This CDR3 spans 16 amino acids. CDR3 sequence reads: CASSLTGTGISYGYTF. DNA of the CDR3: TGTGCCAGCAGTCTGACCGGGACAGGGATCAGCTATGGCTACACCTTC.

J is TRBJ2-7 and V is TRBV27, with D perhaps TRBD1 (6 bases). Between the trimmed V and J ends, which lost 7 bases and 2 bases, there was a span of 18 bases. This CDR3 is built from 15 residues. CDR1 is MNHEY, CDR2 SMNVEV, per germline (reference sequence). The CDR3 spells CASTFQSTGPYEQYF. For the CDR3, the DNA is TGTGCCAGCACGTTTCAGTCGACAGGCCCCTACGAGCAGTACTTC.

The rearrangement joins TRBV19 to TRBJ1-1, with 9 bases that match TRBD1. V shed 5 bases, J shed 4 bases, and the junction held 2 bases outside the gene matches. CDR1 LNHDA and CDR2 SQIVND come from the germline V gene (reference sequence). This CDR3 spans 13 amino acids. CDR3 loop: CASSADRGTEAFF. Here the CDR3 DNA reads TGTGCCAGTAGTGCGGACAGGGGCACTGAAGCTTTCTTT. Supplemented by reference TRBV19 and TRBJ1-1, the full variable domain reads DGGITQSPKYLFRKEGQNVTLSCEQNLNHDAMYWYRQDPGQGLRLIYYSQIVNDFQKGDIAEGYSVSREKKESFPLTVTSAQKNPTAFYLCASSADRGTEAFFGQGTRLTVV.

The CDR3 is CASSRGDTQYF. In nucleotides, the CDR3 is TGTGCCAGCAGTAGGGGGGATACGCAGTATTTT. The chain employs TRBV5-6 and TRBJ2-3; perhaps TRBD1 as D (6 bases). The CDR3 extends over 11 amino acids. V was cut by 5 bases and J by 6 bases, with 7 bases left in between. Germline V gene data show CDR1 as SGHDT and CDR2 as YYEEEE.

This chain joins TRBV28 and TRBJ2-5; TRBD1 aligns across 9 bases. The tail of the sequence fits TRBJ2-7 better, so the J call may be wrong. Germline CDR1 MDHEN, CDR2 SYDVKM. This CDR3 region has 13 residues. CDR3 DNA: TGTGCCAGCAGCCACAGGGGGCTCTCCGAGCAGTACTTC. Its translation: CASSHRGLSEQYF.